The present T cell receptor (beta chain) was sequenced within a study of CD8 T cells in Susac syndrome. Reverse transcription used about 0.5 to 1 ug RNA and random hexamers. TCRdb re-analysed the immunoSEQ multiplex PCR reads in MiXCR, keeping a single row per CDR3 protein. The sample comprises 150,000 to 200,000 distinct CDR3 sequences, approximately 94% of which are singletons, and 0.12% rests with the top ten. Study-wide findings and caveats: The CD4+ T cell repertoire of patients with Susac syndrome showed no detectable clonal expansion.

Concerning this clonotype: Its target is unknown.

Germline V gene data show CDR1 as MGHRA and CDR2 as YSYEKL. The CDR3 has 14 amino acids. Trimming cost V 3 bases and J 4 bases; bases outside gene matches: 3. The chain carries TRBV4-1 and TRBJ2-7; TRBD2 agrees at 10 bases. The sequence came from a human donor with Susac syndrome. The sample consisted of CD4+ T cells from PBMCs. CDR3 bases: TGCGCCAGCAGCCAGCGGACTAGCGGTTACGAGCAGTACTTC. Translation gives CASSQRTSGYEQYF.